The clone carrying this T cell receptor (beta chain) was observed a few times. This entry comes from a study of T-cell reconstitution after alpha-beta-depleted transplantation in children. The CDR3 contains 16 residues. Trimming took off 3 bases at V and 5 bases at J, with 16 bases between the two ends. Germline lookup yields CDR1 KGHSH and CDR2 LQKENI. Unique molecular identifiers were used to barcode this TCRbeta library. TCRdb re-analysed the PCR reads in MiXCR, keeping a single row per CDR3 protein. The sample contains 670,000 or so distinct CDR3 sequences, about 12% of which appear only once. Source: PBMCs, taken before TCRalphabeta/CD19-depleted stem cell transplant. This sequence originates from a girl aged 2 to 9 with congenital amegakaryocytic thrombocytopenia, due to receive a stem cell transplant. The chain employs TRBV18 and TRBJ1-4; no definite D call. CDR3 residues: CASSPPGNRENEKLFF. CDR3 DNA sequence: TGTGCCAGCTCACCGCCGGGGAATAGGGAAAATGAAAAACTGTTTTTT. The full variable domain, its missing parts supplied by reference TRBV18 and TRBJ1-4, is NAGVMQNPRHLVRRRGQEARLRCSPMKGHSHVYWYRQLPEEGLKFMVYLQKENIIDESGMPKERFSAEFPKEGPSILRIQQVVRGDSAAYFCASSPPGNRENEKLFFGSGTQLSVL.